What follows are 21 T cell receptor beta chains derived from one specimen sequenced in a study of OX40 agonist ivuxolimab in advanced cancers. Generated by immunoSEQ multiplex PCR, the TCRdb table keeps only in-frame clones and is missing some. The sample shows 69,000 or so clones, roughly 85% of them seen only once. Material: CD4+ or CD8+ T cells sorted from blood, obtained in a trial of the OX40 agonist ivuxolimab. All receptors derive from an adult with an advanced solid tumor such as melanoma, head and neck, liver or kidney cancer.

The chain couples TRBV28 to TRBJ1-4, with 7 bases matching TRBD1. With V trimmed by 6 bases and J by 10 bases, 17 bases remained unmatched. Germline lookup yields CDR1 MDHEN and CDR2 SYDVKM. The CDR3 runs to 16 residues. DNA of the CDR3: TGTGCCAGCAGCTTGGCCCTCGGTTCAGGGGGGGCAAAACTGTTTTTT. Translated: CASSLALGSGGAKLFF.

The CDR3 coding sequence is TGTGCCAGCAGTTACAGACCGAGGGCGGGGGAGCTGTTTTTT. It specifies CASSYRPRAGELFF. The V and J genes are TRBV6-5 and TRBJ2-2, with TRBD2 as a possible D gene (5 bases). This CDR3 comprises 14 residues. Germline V gene data show CDR1 as MNHEY and CDR2 as SVGAGI. V was clipped by 2 bases and J by 8 bases, with 12 bases between them.

CDR3 loop: CASSEAPGEGDTQYF. In DNA form, the CDR3 reads TGTGCCAGCAGTGAAGCACCCGGAGAGGGAGATACGCAGTATTTT. This chain connects TRBV2 to TRBJ2-3; a possible D gene is TRBD2 (5 bases). The germline V gene has CDR1 SNHLY and CDR2 FYNNEI. Trimming cost V 0 bases and J 5 bases, with 12 bases left between them. This CDR3 is 15 amino acids long.

The chain employs TRBV7-2 and TRBJ2-1, with unresolved D. Trimming stripped 3 bases from V and 6 bases from J, with 9 bases between. Germline loops: CDR1 SGHTA, CDR2 FQGNSA. The CDR3 covers 13 residues. The DNA of the CDR3 is TGTGCCAGCAGCTTCCGAGTGGGCAATGAGCAGTTCTTC. The encoded protein is CASSFRVGNEQFF.

This chain connects TRBV11-2 to TRBJ2-2; D not resolved. V shed 2 bases and J shed 3 bases, with 7 bases lying between them. CDR3 size: 14 residues. Germline lookup yields CDR1 SGHAT and CDR2 FQNNGV. The CDR3 bases are TGTGCCAGCAGCTTACAGGCTTACACCGGGGAGCTGTTTTTT. Translated, it gives CASSLQAYTGELFF.

This clone is medium-sized by share. The chain has TRBV5-1 and TRBJ1-1; no reliable D call. CDR1 and CDR2 from the germline V gene are SGHRS and YFSETQ. The CDR3 loop spans 14 amino acids. The V end lost 0 bases, the J end lost 0 bases, and 6 bases lay between the germline ends. CDR3 in DNA: TGCGCCAGCAGCTTGGGCATTATGAACACTGAAGCTTTCTTT. This gives the protein CASSLGIMNTEAFF.

The chain couples TRBV19 to TRBJ2-5; the D gene is possibly TRBD1 (6 bases). V lost 10 bases to trimming and J lost 5 bases, with 17 bases between them. This CDR3 spans 13 amino acids. From germline, CDR1 is LNHDA and CDR2 SQIVND (reference sequence). CDR3 amino acids: CATGQPLGETQYF. CDR3 nucleotides: TGTGCCACCGGACAGCCCCTCGGGGAGACCCAGTACTTC.

This clone turned up a few times. The chain joins TRBV2 to TRBJ2-7; a weak D match, TRBD2 (6 bases). This CDR3 spans 13 amino acids. Trimming cost V 5 bases and J 4 bases, with 12 bases left between them. Germline CDR1 and CDR2: SNHLY and FYNNEI. CDR3 sequence reads: CASSLRREYEQYV. CDR3 DNA: TGTGCCAGCAGTCTGCGGAGGGAATACGAGCAGTACGTC.

V usage is TRBV5-4 and J usage is TRBJ2-3; D ambiguous. Germline V gene sequence: CDR1 SGHNT, CDR2 YYREEE (reference sequence). The CDR3 is 13 residues long. With 4 bases removed from V and 3 bases from J, the gap between germline ends came to 9 bases. The CDR3: CASSPRNTDTQYF. DNA of the CDR3: TGTGCCAGCAGCCCACGAAATACAGATACGCAGTATTTT.

The rearrangement links TRBV12-5 to TRBJ2-5; 9 bases agree with TRBD2. CDR3 length equals 15 residues. J gave up 1 base and V 4 bases, and 4 bases lay outside the gene matches. CDR1 and CDR2 (germline): LGHNT, FRNRAP. The CDR3 DNA reads as TGTGCTAGTGGTTCGACTAGCGGCCTCCAAGAGACCCAGTACTTC. Amino acid sequence: CASGSTSGLQETQYF. Based on the CDR3 plus reference TRBV12-5 and TRBJ2-5, the full variable domain is DARVTQTPRHKVTEMGQEVTMRCQPILGHNTVFWYRQTMMQGLELLAYFRNRAPLDDSGMPKDRFSAEMPDATLATLKIQPSEPRDSAVYFCASGSTSGLQETQYFGPGTRLLVL.

The chain links TRBV6-1 to TRBJ1-6; no reliable D call. V was shortened by 1 base and J by 5 bases, with 12 bases between the two germline ends. This CDR3 spans 16 amino acids. Germline V gene data show CDR1 as MNHNS and CDR2 as SASEGT. CDR3 bases: TGTGCCAGCAGTGAAGGTCCCGACCGGCATAATTCACCCCTCCACTTT. It translates to CASSEGPDRHNSPLHF.

A note on this clone: The sample has other DNA sequences that encode this CDR3 too. This chain connects TRBV28 to TRBJ2-3, with D possibly being TRBD2 (5 bases). CDR3 length: 13 residues. Germline lookup yields CDR1 MDHEN and CDR2 SYDVKM. V was cut by 5 bases and J by 0 bases, with 6 bases left in between. The CDR3 spells CASSRTSTDTQYF. In DNA, the CDR3 is TGTGCCAGCAGTCGGACTAGCACAGATACGCAGTATTTT.

The rearrangement uses TRBV10-1 and TRBJ2-1; TRBD2 is a possible D gene (5 bases). Per the germline V gene, CDR1 is WNHNN and CDR2 is SYGVQD (reference sequence). V lost 8 bases to trimming and J lost 7 bases, with 12 bases between them. This CDR3 is built from 12 residues. CDR3 DNA: TGCGCCAGCTCAAGGACGGGAAATGAGCAGTTCTTC. Protein: CASSRTGNEQFF.

This chain connects TRBV28 to TRBJ1-5; no clear D gene. V was clipped by 5 bases and J by 3 bases, with 8 bases between them. Germline V gene data show CDR1 as MDHEN and CDR2 as SYDVKM. The CDR3 has 13 amino acids. CDR3 region: CASSEQNNQPQHF. CDR3 bases: TGTGCCAGCAGTGAACAGAACAATCAGCCCCAGCATTTT.

In DNA form, the CDR3 reads TGTGCCAGTAGTACGGACGGACGGAACACTGAAGCTTTCTTT. It codes for CASSTDGRNTEAFF. The chain recombines TRBV19 with TRBJ1-1; no reliable D call. This CDR3 is 14 amino acids long. V lost 4 bases to trimming and J lost 1 base, with 10 bases between them. Germline values: CDR1 LNHDA, CDR2 SQIVND (reference sequence).

The V and J genes are TRBV7-9 and TRBJ1-2; 10 bases agree with TRBD1. CDR3 length: 16 amino acids. The V segment lost 3 bases and the J segment 3 bases; nucleotides outside the gene matches: 7. The V gene's germline CDR1 is SEHNR and CDR2 FQNEAQ (reference sequence). The CDR3 loop reads CASSFLRQGADYGYTF. CDR3 bases: TGTGCCAGCAGCTTCCTCCGACAGGGGGCAGACTATGGCTACACCTTC.

The chain uses TRBV30 and TRBJ2-7, with 8 bases that match TRBD1. There are 15 residues in the CDR3. Germline CDR1 is GTSNPN and CDR2 is SVGIG (reference sequence). Trimming cost V 1 base and J 6 bases; bases outside gene matches: 11. CDR3 protein: CAWSGHRGIGSEQYF. As DNA, the CDR3 is TGTGCCTGGAGTGGACACAGGGGGATCGGGAGCGAGCAGTACTTC.

The gene calls are TRBV28 and TRBJ1-4, with TRBD1 as a possible D gene (6 bases). There are 15 residues in the CDR3. Trimming took off 4 bases at V and 0 bases at J, with 9 bases between the two ends. Germline CDR1 and CDR2: MDHEN and SYDVKM. Written as DNA, the CDR3 is TGTGCCAGCAGTTCCCCAGGGGCAACTAATGAAAAACTGTTTTTT. Translated: CASSSPGATNEKLFF. Complete variable domain (other parts from reference TRBV28 and TRBJ1-4): DVKVTQSSRYLVKRTGEKVFLECVQDMDHENMFWYRQDPGLGLRLIYFSYDVKMKEKGDIPEGYSVSREKKERFSLILESASTNQTSMYLCASSSPGATNEKLFFGSGTQLSVL.

The rearrangement links TRBV5-1 to TRBJ2-7, with D perhaps matching TRBD2 (6 bases). This CDR3 has 15 amino acids. Germline V gene lookup returns CDR1 SGHRS and CDR2 YFSETQ. Trimming stripped 4 bases from V and 2 bases from J, with 16 bases between. Here the CDR3 DNA reads TGCGCCAGCAGCACCGGGACTCCCGGGGCCTACGAGCAGTACGTC. This encodes CASSTGTPGAYEQYV.

This clone turned up a few times. The gene calls are TRBV6-6 and TRBJ2-7; tentative D call: TRBD1 (6 bases). Germline values: CDR1 MNHNY, CDR2 SVGAGI (reference sequence). V lost 0 bases and J 2 bases, leaving 11 bases between the germline ends. The length of the CDR3 is 15 residues. CDR3: CASSYSITGTYEQYV. The CDR3 nucleotides are TGTGCCAGCAGTTACTCCATAACAGGGACCTACGAGCAGTACGTC.

The rearrangement joins TRBV4-3 to TRBJ2-4; D possibly corresponds to TRBD2 (6 bases). Trimming removed 5 bases from V and 8 bases from J, with 16 bases in between. CDR3 size: 14 residues. Looked up from germline, CDR1 is LGHNA and CDR2 is YSLEER. CDR3 nucleotides: TGCGCCAGCAGCACCCGGGACTTCGATCACATTCAGTACTTC. Translating gives CASSTRDFDHIQYF.